This entry is about one TCR beta chain. Antigen: not known. This specimen belongs to a study of human T cells and chemical hapten exposure. Across the study: There were weekly diphenylcyclopropenone doses to the scalp for patients throughout the roughly 25-week study. Study outcomes and limitations: TCRs whose frequency exceeded 1 in 1000 remained the same following DPC sensitization.

CDR3 size: 16 residues. With 1 base removed from V and 0 bases from J, the gap between germline ends came to 11 bases. Germline values: CDR1 SEHNR, CDR2 FQNEAQ (reference sequence). TCRdb reanalysed the RACE reads using MiXCR and keeps one entry per CDR3 protein. The profile shows approximately 40,000 distinct CDR3 sequences, approximately 3.3% of them singletons. The time point here: patch test 2, 6 weeks after DPC sensitization. This sample's treatment: therapeutic diphenylcyclopropenone sensitization with weekly scalp DPC. V usage is TRBV7-9 and J usage is TRBJ2-3; D uncertain. Sequences were derived from whole blood, sampled in connection with sensitization to the hapten diphenylcyclopropenone (DPC). The sequence was obtained from a man aged 35 to 55 with alopecia areata. Some clones in this sample may be carry-over from other donors' samples. This chain's CDR3 is CASSLEGTASTDTQYF. The CDR3 coding sequence is TGTGCCAGCAGCTTAGAGGGAACCGCTAGCACAGATACGCAGTATTTT.